What follows describes a single TCR beta chain. Its antigen is not known. This sample is drawn from a study of cytomegalovirus exposure and HLA in healthy donors. On the study more broadly: Early released data comprised some 91 million unique TCRs from HLA-typed donors. Findings and caveats of the study: Productive rates of about 87% or about 30% were seen for most TCR beta V segments in an earlier analysis.

V was clipped by 5 bases and J by 4 bases, with 15 bases between them. Germline-derived CDR1 and CDR2 are MNHEY and SMNVEV (reference sequence). The CDR3 has 14 amino acids. A multiplex PCR was run with 60 Vbeta primers and 13 Jbeta primers. Here immunoSEQ multiplex PCR was the method, and the copy in TCRdb shows in-frame clones only, minus some. The sample records over 140,000 clones, 75% to 85% being singletons. The sequence came from a middle-aged man in good health and CMV-seronegative. Sequencing used PBMCs. The V call is TRBV27, the J call TRBJ2-7; D may be TRBD1 (5 bases). The chain's CDR3 is CASSVRDTIYEQYF. CDR3 DNA sequence: TGTGCCAGCAGTGTCAGGGATACAATTTACGAGCAGTACTTC.